What follows are 8 T cell receptor beta chains derived from one specimen sequenced in a study of lymphopenia after photon versus proton radiotherapy. Sequencing used immunoSEQ multiplex PCR; TCRdb keeps in-frame clones, though not all of them. Found here are around 70,000 clones, roughly 91% of them singletons; the top ten hold roughly 2.7%. The sample here was peripheral blood, taken from a patient treated with photon-based radiotherapy. The receptors were sampled from a woman in her 70s with pancreatic cancer.

V is TRBV25-1 and J is TRBJ2-1; 7 positions match TRBD2. The V gene end was trimmed by 3 bases and the J gene end by 5 bases; junction bases not matched to a gene: 7. The CDR3 has 15 residues. CDR1 and CDR2 from the germline V gene are MGHDK and SYGVNS. CDR3 DNA: TGTGCCAGCAGTGAGGGCGGGAGAAACAACAATGAGCAGTTCTTC. As protein: CASSEGGRNNNEQFF.

The chain carries TRBV19 and TRBJ2-1; a weak D match, TRBD2 (6 bases). Germline V lookup: CDR1 LNHDA, CDR2 SQIVND (reference sequence). Trimming took off 3 bases at V and 13 bases at J, with 10 bases between the two ends. This CDR3 has 11 amino acids. This CDR3 reads CASSMGGSQFF. In DNA, the CDR3 is TGTGCCAGTAGTATGGGGGGAAGTCAGTTCTTC.

The chain links TRBV11-1 to TRBJ2-7; D not certain. Per the germline V gene, CDR1 is SGHAT and CDR2 is FQDESV (reference sequence). This CDR3 is 12 amino acids long. V dropped 3 bases and J dropped 5 bases, with 8 bases sitting between them. The CDR3 coding sequence is TGTGCCAGCAGCTTGAATCTCAACGAGCAGTACTTC. It translates to CASSLNLNEQYF.

This clone has just a few counts. The chain joins TRBV19 to TRBJ2-5, with TRBD2 matching over 11 bases. Germline V gives CDR1 LNHDA, CDR2 SQIVND (reference sequence). CDR3 size: 16 residues. J gave up 5 bases and V 4 bases, and 9 bases lay outside the gene matches. The CDR3 sequence: CASSKDSGRAAETQYF. DNA of the CDR3: TGTGCCAGTAGTAAGGATAGCGGGAGGGCGGCGGAGACCCAGTACTTC. The full variable domain, in which reference TRBV19 and TRBJ2-5 provide the parts outside the CDR3, is DGGITQSPKYLFRKEGQNVTLSCEQNLNHDAMYWYRQDPGQGLRLIYYSQIVNDFQKGDIAEGYSVSREKKESFPLTVTSAQKNPTAFYLCASSKDSGRAAETQYFGPGTRLLVL.

V usage is TRBV19 and J usage is TRBJ2-7; D is possibly TRBD1 (6 bases). Germline CDR1 LNHDA, CDR2 SQIVND (reference sequence). The length of the CDR3 is 15 residues. The germline V and J ends were trimmed by 6 bases and 5 bases, with 20 bases remaining between them. CDR3 DNA sequence: TGTGCCAGTAGAAACGATTGGGTGAGGGGGAACGAGCAGTACTTC. As protein: CASRNDWVRGNEQYF.

The CDR3 loop reads CASSPSPGQGGYGYTF. In DNA form, the CDR3 reads TGTGCCAGCAGCCCATCTCCGGGACAGGGAGGCTATGGCTACACCTTC. This rearrangement joins TRBV7-9 to TRBJ1-2; 9 bases map to TRBD1. V lost 5 bases and J lost 4; bases outside the gene matches: 11. The CDR3 is 16 residues long. The germline gives CDR1 SEHNR, CDR2 FQNEAQ (reference sequence).

This clone was detected only a few times. V and J are TRBV20-1 and TRBJ1-2, with 7 bases lining up with TRBD1. Germline V gene lookup returns CDR1 DFQATT and CDR2 SNEGSKA (reference sequence). CDR3 length equals 11 residues. The J segment lost 4 bases and the V segment lost 7 bases, leaving 3 bases of the junction unmatched. CDR3 protein: CSGKGAYGYTF. The CDR3 DNA reads as TGCAGTGGAAAGGGGGCCTATGGCTACACCTTC.

This clone appeared a few times. V usage is TRBV27 and J usage is TRBJ2-2; TRBD2 might be the D (6 bases). Germline V gives CDR1 MNHEY, CDR2 SMNVEV (reference sequence). Trimming shortened V by 7 bases and J by 5 bases, and 14 bases separated the two germline ends. This CDR3 contains 14 residues. The CDR3 protein is CASKGGARTGELFF. As DNA, the CDR3 is TGTGCCAGCAAAGGAGGGGCCCGGACCGGGGAGCTGTTTTTT.